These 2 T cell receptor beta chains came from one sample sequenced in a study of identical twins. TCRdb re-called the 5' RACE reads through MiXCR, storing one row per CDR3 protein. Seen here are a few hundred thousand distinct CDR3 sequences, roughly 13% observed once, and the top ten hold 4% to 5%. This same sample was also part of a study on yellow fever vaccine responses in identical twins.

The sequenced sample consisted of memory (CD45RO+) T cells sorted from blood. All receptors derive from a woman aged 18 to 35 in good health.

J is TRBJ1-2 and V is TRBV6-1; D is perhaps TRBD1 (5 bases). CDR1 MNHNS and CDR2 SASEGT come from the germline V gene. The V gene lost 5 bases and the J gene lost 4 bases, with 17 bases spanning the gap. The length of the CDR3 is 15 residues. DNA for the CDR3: TGTGCCAGCAGTCAAGACAGTACTAATACCTATGGCTACACCTTC. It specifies CASSQDSTNTYGYTF.

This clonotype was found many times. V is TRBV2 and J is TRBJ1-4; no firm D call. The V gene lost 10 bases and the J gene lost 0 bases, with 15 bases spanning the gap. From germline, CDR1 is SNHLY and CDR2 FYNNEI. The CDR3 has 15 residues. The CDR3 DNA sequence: TGTGCCACCGAACAGAAGCGGACAACTAATGAAAAACTGTTTTTT. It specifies CATEQKRTTNEKLFF.